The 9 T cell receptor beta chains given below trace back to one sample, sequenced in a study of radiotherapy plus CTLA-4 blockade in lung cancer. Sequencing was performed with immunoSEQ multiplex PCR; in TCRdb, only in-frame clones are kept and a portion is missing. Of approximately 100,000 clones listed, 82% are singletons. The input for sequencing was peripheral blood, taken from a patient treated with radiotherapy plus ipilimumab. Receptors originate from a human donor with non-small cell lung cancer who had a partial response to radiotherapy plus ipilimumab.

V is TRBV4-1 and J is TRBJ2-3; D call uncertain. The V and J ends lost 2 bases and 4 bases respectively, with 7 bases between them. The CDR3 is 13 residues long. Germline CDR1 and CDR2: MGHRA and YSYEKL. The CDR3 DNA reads TGCGCCAGCAGCCAATTAGTGCCAGATACGCAGTATTTT. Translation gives CASSQLVPDTQYF.

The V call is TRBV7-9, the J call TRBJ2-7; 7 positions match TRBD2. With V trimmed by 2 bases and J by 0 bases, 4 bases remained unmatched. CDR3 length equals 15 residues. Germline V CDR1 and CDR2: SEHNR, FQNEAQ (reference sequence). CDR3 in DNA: TGTGCCAGCAGCTTACTTGGCGGGAGCTCCTACGAGCAGTACTTC. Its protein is CASSLLGGSSYEQYF.

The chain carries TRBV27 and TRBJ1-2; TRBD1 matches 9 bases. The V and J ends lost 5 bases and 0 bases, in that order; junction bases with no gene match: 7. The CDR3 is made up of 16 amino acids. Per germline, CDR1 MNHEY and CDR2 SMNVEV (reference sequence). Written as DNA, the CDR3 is TGTGCCAGCAGTCGGGACAGGGCACGGACTAACTATGGCTACACCTTC. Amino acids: CASSRDRARTNYGYTF.

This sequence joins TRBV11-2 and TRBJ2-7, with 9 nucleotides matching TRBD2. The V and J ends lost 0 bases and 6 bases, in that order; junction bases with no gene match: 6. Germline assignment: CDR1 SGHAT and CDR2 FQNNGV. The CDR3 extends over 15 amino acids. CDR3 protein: CASSLEISGRGEQYF. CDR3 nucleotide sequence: TGTGCCAGCAGCTTAGAAATTAGCGGGAGAGGCGAGCAGTACTTC.

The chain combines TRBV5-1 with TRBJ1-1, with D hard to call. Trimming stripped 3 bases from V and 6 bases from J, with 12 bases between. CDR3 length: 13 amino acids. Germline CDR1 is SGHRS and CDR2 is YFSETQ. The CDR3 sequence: CASSYSTGAEAFF. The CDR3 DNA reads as TGCGCCAGCAGCTACAGTACCGGGGCTGAAGCTTTCTTT. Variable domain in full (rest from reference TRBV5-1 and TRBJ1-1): KAGVTQTPRYLIKTRGQQVTLSCSPISGHRSVSWYQQTPGQGLQFLFEYFSETQRNKGNFPGRFSGRQFSNSRSEMNVSTLELGDSALYLCASSYSTGAEAFFGQGTRLTVV.

Written as DNA, the CDR3 is TGTGCCAGCAGTTTCGGGGGTGAGGCTGAAGCTTTCTTT. This translates into CASSFGGEAEAFF. The chain links TRBV9 to TRBJ1-1, with D possibly matching TRBD1 (5 bases). The CDR3 consists of 13 residues. The germline V and J ends were trimmed by 5 bases and 6 bases, with 14 bases remaining between them. CDR1 and CDR2 from the germline V gene are SGDLS and YYNGEE.

The CDR3 DNA follows: TGTGCCAGCAGCTTAGCGGGACAGGGGGCCTATGGCTACACCTTC. This encodes CASSLAGQGAYGYTF. This rearrangement joins TRBV7-2 to TRBJ1-2; 12 nucleotides match TRBD1. This CDR3 contains 15 residues. Trimming at V came to 0 bases and at J to 4 bases, leaving 0 bases not matched to a gene. The germline V gene encodes CDR1 SGHTA and CDR2 FQGNSA. Full variable domain (remainder filled in from reference TRBV7-2 and TRBJ1-2): GAGVSQSPSNKVTEKGKDVELRCDPISGHTALYWYRQSLGQGLEFLIYFQGNSAPDKSGLPSDRFSAERTGGSVSTLTIQRTQQEDSAVYLCASSLAGQGAYGYTFGSGTRLTVV.

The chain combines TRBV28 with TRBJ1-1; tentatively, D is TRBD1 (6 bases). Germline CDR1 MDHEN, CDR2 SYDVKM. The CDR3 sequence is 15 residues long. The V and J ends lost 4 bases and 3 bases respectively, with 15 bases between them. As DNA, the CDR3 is TGTGCCAGCAGTTCGTGGGGTCAGGGGTACACTGAAGCTTTCTTT. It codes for CASSSWGQGYTEAFF.

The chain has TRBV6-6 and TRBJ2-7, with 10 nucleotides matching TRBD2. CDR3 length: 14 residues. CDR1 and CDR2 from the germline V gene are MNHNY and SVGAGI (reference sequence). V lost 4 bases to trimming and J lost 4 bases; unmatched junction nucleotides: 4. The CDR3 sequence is CASSSGSGRYEQYF. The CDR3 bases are TGTGCCAGCAGTTCGGGTAGCGGGAGGTACGAGCAGTACTTC.